A single sample gave rise to the 10 T cell receptor beta chains below, sequenced in a study of identical twins. TCRdb redid the calling of the 5' RACE reads with MiXCR, one entry per CDR3 protein. This table holds hundreds of thousands of distinct CDR3 sequences, about 12% found once. This same sample was also taken into another study, of yellow fever vaccine responses in identical twins.

Input material: PBMCs. These receptors all stem from a woman aged 18-29 years in good health.

This clonotype appeared many times. The V and J genes are TRBV5-1 and TRBJ2-3, with D perhaps matching TRBD2 (6 bases). The CDR3 totals 16 residues. V dropped 0 bases and J dropped 0 bases, with 11 bases sitting between them. Germline-derived CDR1 and CDR2 are SGHRS and YFSETQ. The CDR3 sequence is CASSLGGGTSTDTQYF. CDR3 bases: TGCGCCAGCAGCTTGGGCGGAGGGACTAGCACAGATACGCAGTATTTT.

This chain uses TRBV28 with TRBJ2-2; D uncertain. The CDR3 consists of 12 residues. The germline V gene has CDR1 MDHEN and CDR2 SYDVKM. Trimming stripped 6 bases from V and 7 bases from J, with 9 bases between. CDR3 sequence: CASRPISGELFF. In nucleotides, the CDR3 is TGTGCCAGCAGACCTATTAGCGGGGAGCTGTTTTTT.

The sample holds a few counts of this clonotype. This chain connects TRBV14 to TRBJ2-1; 9 positions match TRBD1. The CDR3 runs 16 residues. The ends lost 5 bases at V and 6 bases at J; junction bases unmatched: 11. Looked up from germline, CDR1 is SGHDN and CDR2 is FVKESK. The CDR3 loop reads CASSRMGTGFFNEQFF. DNA for the CDR3: TGTGCCAGCAGCAGAATGGGGACAGGGTTTTTCAATGAGCAGTTCTTC.

In its sample, this clonotype was seen a few times. This chain links TRBV27 with TRBJ2-1, with 7 nucleotides matching TRBD2. V lost 8 bases, J lost 0 bases, and 7 bases stayed unmatched. Germline V lookup: CDR1 MNHEY, CDR2 SMNVEV (reference sequence). The CDR3 runs to 15 residues. CDR3 protein: CASGTGTNSYNEQFF. DNA of the CDR3: TGTGCCAGCGGTACGGGGACTAACTCCTACAATGAGCAGTTCTTC.

This clonotype appeared a few times. This rearrangement joins TRBV6-1 to TRBJ2-5, with 7 bases identical to TRBD1. This CDR3 is 15 amino acids long. V was clipped by 2 bases and J by 4 bases; unmatched bases: 7. From germline, CDR1 is MNHNS and CDR2 SASEGT. The CDR3 DNA reads as TGTGCCAGCAGTGAAAGGTCAGGGGGTAGAGAGACCCAGTACTTC. It codes for CASSERSGGRETQYF.

This clonotype was counted a few times. The chain joins TRBV19 to TRBJ2-7; no firm D call. Germline CDR1 is LNHDA and CDR2 is SQIVND (reference sequence). V was pared by 7 bases and J by 5 bases, with 12 bases between. CDR3 size: 12 residues. The CDR3 protein is CASTSWANEQYF. CDR3 sequence (DNA): TGTGCCAGTACCTCCTGGGCTAACGAGCAGTACTTC.

As to this clonotype: At one end, the junction sequence differs from germline, possibly due to a read error. This sequence joins TRBV3-1 and TRBJ2-2, with no clear D. CDR1 is LGHDT, CDR2 YNNKEL, per germline (reference sequence). This CDR3 is built from 15 residues. The DNA for the CDR3 is TGTGCCACCAGCCAAGAAGGACGGAACACCGGGGAGCTGTTTTTT. Translating it yields CATSQEGRNTGELFF.

This clonotype was seen more than once but under ten times. The CDR3 DNA reads as TGCGCCAGCAGCCTGACCGTACCGGACAGGGCAGATACGCAGTATTTT. Its protein product is CASSLTVPDRADTQYF. This chain connects TRBV5-1 to TRBJ2-3, with 8 bases matching TRBD1. CDR1 is SGHRS, CDR2 YFSETQ, per germline. The CDR3 has 16 residues. J was trimmed by 4 bases and V by 4 bases; bases with no gene match: 11.

The chain has TRBV28 and TRBJ2-7; 15 bases line up with TRBD2. This CDR3 region has 19 residues. V lost 5 bases and J lost 5; bases outside the gene matches: 16. Per the germline V gene, CDR1 is MDHEN and CDR2 is SYDVKM. CDR3 coding DNA: TGTGCCAGCAGTCCCCTTTCACCGGGACTAGCGGGAGGCCAGGACGAGCAGTACTTC. The encoded protein is CASSPLSPGLAGGQDEQYF.

This clonotype was detected a few times. The chain links TRBV5-5 to TRBJ1-3, with D tentatively TRBD1 (6 bases). This CDR3 contains 15 residues. Deletions cut 2 bases from V and 8 bases from J, with 17 bases between. Per germline, CDR1 SGHKS and CDR2 YYEKEE (reference sequence). The CDR3 nucleotides read TGTGCCAGCAGCTTCAGGGACGGGGGGGCGTACACCATATATTTT. Translating it yields CASSFRDGGAYTIYF.